This T cell receptor (beta chain) is from a study of spatial heterogeneity in lung cancer (dated by TCRdb to about 2019). General notes on the study: Beta-chain transcripts were consistently detected in greater numbers than alpha-chain transcripts, which likely reflected higher beta-chain transcript abundance. In the raw uncorrected reads, each unique combination of TCR and UMI appeared on average more than ten times. At surgery, both alpha and beta chains were TCR-sequenced in some 220 tumor regions, fewer than 80 matched nontumor lung samples and a few dozen PBMC samples. The study linked features of the TCR repertoire to counts of nonsynonymous mutations, which were determined by whole-exome sequencing of tumor tissue. In non-small cell lung cancer, the study quantitatively compared TCR alpha and beta repertoires across several tumor regions, matched nontumor lung, and blood.

Beyond this particular receptor, the publication reports: Additional single-cell paired TCR alpha and beta sequencing was considered necessary to confirm, at a functional level, the hypothesis that regional TCRs recognize regional mutations. Ubiquitous expanded tumor TCRs showed up in blood more often at tumor resection than at routine follow-up.

Libraries were made using 5' RACE. The data were produced on a NextSeq 500. The TCR library protocol attached a unique molecular identifier to each TCR cDNA molecule to allow correction of PCR and sequencing errors. From the authors' description of their analysis: TCR identification, UMI-based error correction and CDR3 extraction were all carried out with Decombinator tools. Expanded TCRs were defined as those above a frequency of 2 per 1,000, corresponding to the top 1% of the tumor frequency distribution. Renyi diversity was calculated using the R vegan package after each repertoire was subsampled 100 times to 5,000 TCRs. CDR3 similarity networks were built from amino acid triplet string-kernel similarity, connecting CDR3s with pairwise similarity above 0.82. TCRdb itself trimmed the public reads at Q25 with fastp, ran MiXCR and retained productive beta chains. Entries are consolidated by CDR3 protein sequence, retaining the most common genes and DNA. The V and J calls and clone size come from TCRdb's table, not from the authors' own analysis. The sample table contains about 3,800 distinct CDR3 sequences; only one count was recorded for more than 7% of them. Around 50% of the sample is held by the ten biggest clonotypes.

This sample's time point label indicates: sample taken at primary tumor resection. Without any cell sorting, TCR sequencing was performed on whole RNA extracted either from tumor and nontumor lung tissue or from cryopreserved PBMC samples. Donors were 65 to 85 patients with early-stage, untreated non-small cell lung cancer from the lung TRACERx cohort. Only patients for whom sufficient RNA was available from at least two tumor regions were selected for TCR sequencing. V drops 3 bases and J drops 0 bases, leaving 10 bases in between. The CDR3 goes from the cysteine to the phenylalanine over 15 residues. CDR3 DNA only is kept here, 45 bases in frame from base 1. This clonotype was observed at least ten times. Its antigen remains undetermined. Nothing much larger sits one base from this clone, and base qualities are not available.

The rearrangement combines TRBV12-3 or TRBV12-4 with TRBJ2-3; no confident D gene assignment can be made. The source was PBMCs, collected at surgery. This TCR derives from a female donor with early-stage non-small cell lung cancer. The CDR3 protein sequence reads: CASSFGSTSTDTQYF. In nucleotide form, the sequence is TGTGCCAGCAGTTTTGGTAGCACAAGCACAGATACGCAGTATTTT.